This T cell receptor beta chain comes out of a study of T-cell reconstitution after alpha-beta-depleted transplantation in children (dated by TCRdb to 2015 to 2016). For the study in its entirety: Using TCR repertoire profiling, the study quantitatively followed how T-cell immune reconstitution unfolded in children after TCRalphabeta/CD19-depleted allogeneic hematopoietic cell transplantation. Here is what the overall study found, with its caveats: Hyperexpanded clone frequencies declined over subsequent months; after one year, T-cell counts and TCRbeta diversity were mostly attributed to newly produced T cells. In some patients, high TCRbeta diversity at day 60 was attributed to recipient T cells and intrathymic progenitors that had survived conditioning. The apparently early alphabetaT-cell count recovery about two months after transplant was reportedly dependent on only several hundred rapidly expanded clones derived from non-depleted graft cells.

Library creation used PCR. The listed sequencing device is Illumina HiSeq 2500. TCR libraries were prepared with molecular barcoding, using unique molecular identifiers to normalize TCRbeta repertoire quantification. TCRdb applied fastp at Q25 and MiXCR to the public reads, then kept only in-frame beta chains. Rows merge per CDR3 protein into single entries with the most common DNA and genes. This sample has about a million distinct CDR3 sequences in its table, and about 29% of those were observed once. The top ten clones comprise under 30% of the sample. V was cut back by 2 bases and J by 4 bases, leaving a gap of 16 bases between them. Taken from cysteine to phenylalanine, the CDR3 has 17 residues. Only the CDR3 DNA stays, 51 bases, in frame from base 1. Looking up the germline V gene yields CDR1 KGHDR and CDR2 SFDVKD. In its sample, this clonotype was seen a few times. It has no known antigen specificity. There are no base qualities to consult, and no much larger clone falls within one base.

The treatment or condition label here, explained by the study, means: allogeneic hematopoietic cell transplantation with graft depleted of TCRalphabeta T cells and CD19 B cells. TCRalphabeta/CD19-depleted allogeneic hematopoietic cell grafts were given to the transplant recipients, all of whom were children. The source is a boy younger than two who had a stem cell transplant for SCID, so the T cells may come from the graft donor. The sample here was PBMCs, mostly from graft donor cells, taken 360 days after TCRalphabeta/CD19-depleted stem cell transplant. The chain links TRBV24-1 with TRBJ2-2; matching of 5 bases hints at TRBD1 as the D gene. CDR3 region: CATSDYPTGPSTGELFF. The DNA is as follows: TGTGCCACCAGTGATTACCCCACAGGTCCAAGCACCGGGGAGCTGTTTTTT.